The clone carrying this TCR beta chain was detected only a few times. Its specificity is unknown. This record comes from a study of tumor-infiltrating lymphocytes in localized non-small cell lung cancer. The study's findings and limits: Immunotypes IM1 and IM2 had similar TCR-derived T-cell fractions.

The germline V gene has CDR1 SGHDT and CDR2 YYEEEE. The CDR3 has 11 residues. The V end lost 1 base, the J end lost 5 bases, and 3 bases lay between the germline ends. The assay was immunoSEQ multiplex PCR, and TCRdb's table has in-frame clones only and misses some. The sample records around 15,000 clones, more than 75% being singletons. The sequencing input was uninvolved lung tissue not adjacent to the tumor. The receptor's source is a human donor with non-small cell lung cancer. This sequence joins TRBV5-6 and TRBJ2-5; the D is unclear. The CDR3 sequence: CASSLRETQYF. In nucleotides, the CDR3 is TGTGCCAGCAGCTTGAGGGAGACCCAGTACTTC.